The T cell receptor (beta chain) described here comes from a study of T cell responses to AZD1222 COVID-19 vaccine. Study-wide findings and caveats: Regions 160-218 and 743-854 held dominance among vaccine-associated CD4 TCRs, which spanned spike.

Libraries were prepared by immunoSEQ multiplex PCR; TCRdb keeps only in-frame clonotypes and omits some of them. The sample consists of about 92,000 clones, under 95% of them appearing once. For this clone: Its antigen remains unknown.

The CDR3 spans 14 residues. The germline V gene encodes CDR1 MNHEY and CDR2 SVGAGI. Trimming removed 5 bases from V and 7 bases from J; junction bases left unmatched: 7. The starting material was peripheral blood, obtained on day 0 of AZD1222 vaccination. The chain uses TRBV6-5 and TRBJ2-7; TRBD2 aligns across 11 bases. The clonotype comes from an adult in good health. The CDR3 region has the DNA TGTGCCAGCAGTCCCATAGCGGGGGGGCGGGAGCAGTACTTC. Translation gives CASSPIAGGREQYF.